These 22 T cell receptor beta chains were all obtained from the same sample, sequenced in a study of cytomegalovirus exposure and HLA in healthy donors. Primers: 60 Vbeta forward and 13 Jbeta reverse. TCRdb's copy holds only in-frame clones and misses some; the assay was immunoSEQ multiplex PCR. The listing records around 52,000 clones. The material sequenced was PBMCs. These receptors originate from a man aged 35-49 years in good health and CMV-seropositive.

The chain links TRBV28 to TRBJ1-5; D is uncertain. CDR3 size: 15 residues. With 6 bases removed from V and 4 bases from J, the gap between germline ends came to 16 bases. The germline V gene encodes CDR1 MDHEN and CDR2 SYDVKM. The CDR3 reads CASSLRDPLNQPQHF. CDR3 sequence (DNA): TGTGCCAGCAGCCTCCGGGATCCCCTTAATCAGCCCCAGCATTTT.

The rearrangement joins TRBV18 to TRBJ2-5; D is unresolved. In germline, CDR1 is KGHSH, CDR2 LQKENI. Between the trimmed V and J ends, which lost 1 base and 5 bases, there was a span of 11 bases. The CDR3 runs 14 residues. CDR3 in amino acids: CASSPRLDFETQYF. The CDR3 DNA follows: TGTGCCAGCTCACCACGGTTAGATTTCGAGACCCAGTACTTC.

The chain employs TRBV7-9 and TRBJ1-5; 7 bases line up with TRBD1. CDR1 SEHNR and CDR2 FQNEAQ come from the germline V gene (reference sequence). CDR3 length: 14 residues. V trimming: 3 bases; J trimming: 3 bases; junction bases outside the gene matches: 2. CDR3 residues: CASSFTGVNQPQHF. In DNA, the CDR3 is TGTGCCAGCAGCTTTACAGGGGTCAATCAGCCCCAGCATTTT.

The chain combines TRBV15 with TRBJ2-1; 8 positions agree with TRBD2. Per the germline V gene, CDR1 is LNHNV and CDR2 is YYDKDF (reference sequence). After removal of 0 bases from V and 7 bases from J, the junction contained 5 bases not matched to a gene. The CDR3 runs to 15 residues. DNA of the CDR3: TGTGCCACCAGCAGAGAAGCGGGAGTTCGGAATGAGCAGTTCTTC. It is translated as CATSREAGVRNEQFF. The full variable domain, in which reference TRBV15 and TRBJ2-1 provide the parts outside the CDR3, is DAMVIQNPRYQVTQFGKPVTLSCSQTLNHNVMYWYQQKSSQAPKLLFHYYDKDFNNEADTPDNFQSRRPNTSFCFLDIRSPGLGDTAMYLCATSREAGVRNEQFFGPGTRLTVL.

The rearrangement uses TRBV28 and TRBJ2-3, with TRBD2 identical over 9 bases. Germline lookup yields CDR1 MDHEN and CDR2 SYDVKM. The V segment lost 5 bases and the J segment 7 bases; nucleotides outside the gene matches: 7. The CDR3 extends over 14 amino acids. CDR3 DNA sequence: TGTGCCAGCAGTATGCGGGAGGGGGTCTATACGCAGTATTTT. Encoded protein: CASSMREGVYTQYF.

V and J are TRBV28 and TRBJ1-2; D perhaps matches TRBD1 (5 bases). The CDR3 consists of 14 residues. From germline, CDR1 is MDHEN and CDR2 SYDVKM. V shed 3 bases and J shed 0 bases, with 8 bases lying between them. CDR3 residues: CASSLLGANYGYTF. The CDR3 DNA follows: TGTGCCAGCAGTTTGCTAGGGGCTAACTATGGCTACACCTTC.

The rearrangement joins TRBV18 to TRBJ2-3; 8 nucleotides match TRBD1. The germline gives CDR1 KGHSH, CDR2 LQKENI. This CDR3 spans 15 amino acids. The ends lost 4 bases at V and 5 bases at J; junction bases unmatched: 8. The CDR3 DNA sequence: TGTGCCAGCTCACTACAGGGGGGACCTAGAGATACGCAGTATTTT. Residues: CASSLQGGPRDTQYF. Full variable domain (missing parts from reference TRBV18 and TRBJ2-3): NAGVMQNPRHLVRRRGQEARLRCSPMKGHSHVYWYRQLPEEGLKFMVYLQKENIIDESGMPKERFSAEFPKEGPSILRIQQVVRGDSAAYFCASSLQGGPRDTQYFGPGTRLTVL.

The chain has TRBV18 and TRBJ2-2; D unclear. The CDR3 consists of 12 residues. The V end lost 3 bases, the J end lost 6 bases, and 5 bases lay between the germline ends. Germline lookup yields CDR1 KGHSH and CDR2 LQKENI. The CDR3 loop reads CASSPTPGELFF. CDR3 nucleotides: TGTGCCAGCTCACCTACACCCGGGGAGCTGTTTTTT.

The chain has TRBV27 and TRBJ2-7; TRBD1 agrees at 7 bases. V trimming: 3 bases; J trimming: 3 bases; junction bases outside the gene matches: 8. This CDR3 region has 15 residues. The germline V gene encodes CDR1 MNHEY and CDR2 SMNVEV (reference sequence). The CDR3 region is CASSLLRTGIYEQYF. The CDR3 coding sequence is TGTGCCAGCAGTTTGCTGAGGACAGGAATCTACGAGCAGTACTTC.

The chain employs TRBV10-3 and TRBJ1-4, with a possible D match to TRBD1 (5 bases). Between the trimmed V and J ends, which lost 2 bases and 2 bases, there was a span of 15 bases. The CDR3 spans 17 residues. The germline V gene has CDR1 ENHRY and CDR2 SYGVKD. As DNA, the CDR3 is TGTGCCATCAGTGAGGTTCGGGGGGAATCTACTAATGAAAAACTGTTTTTT. Its translation is CAISEVRGESTNEKLFF.

The chain couples TRBV5-1 to TRBJ2-2, with D hard to call. The CDR3 loop spans 13 amino acids. The V end lost 4 bases, the J end lost 4 bases, and 8 bases lay between the germline ends. Germline-derived CDR1 and CDR2 are SGHRS and YFSETQ. Here the CDR3 DNA reads TGCGCCAGCAGCCCCCTAAGCACCGGGGAGCTGTTTTTT. Its translation: CASSPLSTGELFF.

This rearrangement joins TRBV14 to TRBJ2-7; no clear D. In germline, CDR1 is SGHDN, CDR2 FVKESK. The CDR3 extends over 13 amino acids. The V end was cut by 1 base, the J end by 7 bases, with 11 bases between. The CDR3 is CASSQGPGREQYF. CDR3 DNA sequence: TGTGCCAGCAGCCAAGGCCCGGGTCGGGAGCAGTACTTC.

V usage is TRBV4-3 and J usage is TRBJ1-5, with a weak D call TRBD1 (6 bases). This CDR3 contains 14 residues. Germline V gene lookup returns CDR1 LGHNA and CDR2 YSLEER. Trimming shortened V by 0 bases and J by 7 bases, and 10 bases separated the two germline ends. CDR3 DNA: TGCGCCAGCAGCCAAGATAGGGGGACCCAGCCCCAGCATTTT. This translates into CASSQDRGTQPQHF.

The V and J genes are TRBV18 and TRBJ1-1; D perhaps matches TRBD1 (5 bases). The germline V and J ends were trimmed by 0 bases and 8 bases, with 7 bases remaining between them. Germline V CDR1 and CDR2: KGHSH, LQKENI. This CDR3 region has 12 residues. The CDR3 spells CASSPPQGEAFF. The CDR3 DNA is TGTGCCAGCTCACCACCCCAGGGAGAAGCTTTCTTT.

For the CDR3, the DNA is TGTGCCAGCAGCAAAGGTGGGACAGGGGTTATCGACACTGAAGCTTTCTTT. Its translation is CASSKGGTGVIDTEAFF. The chain links TRBV28 to TRBJ1-1, with 10 nucleotides matching TRBD1. CDR1 is MDHEN, CDR2 SYDVKM, per germline. The trim removed 6 bases at V and 3 bases at J, leaving 13 bases unmatched. The CDR3 sequence is 17 residues long.

The chain joins TRBV19 to TRBJ1-1, with D maybe TRBD1 (6 bases). Germline-derived CDR1 and CDR2 are LNHDA and SQIVND (reference sequence). V was shortened by 6 bases and J by 10 bases, with 9 bases between the two germline ends. The CDR3 is 10 residues long. CDR3 coding DNA: TGTGCCAGTAGAGGACAGAGAGCTTTCTTT. Residues: CASRGQRAFF.

The chain joins TRBV7-2 to TRBJ1-5, with TRBD1 matching 7 bases. V trimming: 5 bases; J trimming: 4 bases; junction bases outside the gene matches: 2. CDR3 length equals 13 residues. The V gene's germline CDR1 is SGHTA and CDR2 FQGNSA. CDR3 region: CASSRDSNQPQHF. The CDR3 DNA is TGTGCCAGCAGCAGGGACAGTAATCAGCCCCAGCATTTT.

The chain employs TRBV6-4 and TRBJ1-1, with D tentatively TRBD1 (6 bases). With 6 bases removed from V and 2 bases from J, the gap between germline ends came to 10 bases. CDR1 and CDR2 (germline): MRHNA, SNTAGT. CDR3 length: 13 residues. The CDR3 sequence: CASRAGENTEAFF. In nucleotides, the CDR3 is TGTGCCAGCAGGGCAGGGGAAAACACTGAAGCTTTCTTT.

The gene calls are TRBV18 and TRBJ1-4; TRBD1 agrees at 8 bases. Germline loops: CDR1 KGHSH, CDR2 LQKENI. The CDR3 is 15 amino acids. Unmatched junction bases numbered 5, after V lost 1 base and J lost 7 bases. CDR3 amino acids: CASSPRQGAFEKLFF. The CDR3 DNA reads TGTGCCAGCTCACCACGCCAGGGGGCGTTTGAAAAACTGTTTTTT.

V gene TRBV25-1 combines with J gene TRBJ1-2, with a tentative D call TRBD1 (5 bases). The CDR3 is 12 amino acids. CDR1 and CDR2 from the germline V gene are MGHDK and SYGVNS. Trimming took off 7 bases at V and 8 bases at J, with 14 bases between the two ends. The CDR3 nucleotides are TGTGCCAGCAATGCAGGGAAGAGGGGCTACACCTTC. Its translation is CASNAGKRGYTF.

Note on this clone: This CDR3 is missing its conserved last phenylalanine or tryptophan, likely due to a read error. The DNA is omitted, as the CDR3 cannot be located on it reliably, and the CDR3 follows TCRdb's listing. V gene TRBV7-6 combines with J gene TRBJ1-1; the tabulated D call, TRBD1, remains unverified against the DNA. Germline V lookup: CDR1 SGHVS, CDR2 FNYEAQ. The CDR3 numbers 9 amino acids, ends counted. The CDR3 reads CASSLGAPL.

The chain is built from TRBV4-2 and TRBJ1-3, with D perhaps matching TRBD1 (5 bases). The germline gives CDR1 LGHNA, CDR2 YNFKEQ. The CDR3 sequence is 16 residues long. V lost 2 bases and J lost 4, with 15 bases in between. The CDR3 region is CASSQHQGRAGNTIYF. Written as DNA, the CDR3 is TGTGCCAGCAGCCAACATCAGGGAAGGGCCGGAAACACCATATATTTT.